The entry below gives a single TCR beta chain sequence along with its context. This specimen belongs to a study of OX40 agonist ivuxolimab in advanced cancers. Study information: Every 2 weeks, patients received ivuxolimab intravenously, dosed at 0.01 to 10 mg/kg. Having had anti-PD-1, anti-PD-L1 or anti-CTLA-4 therapy before was allowed, and about 42% had some.

Libraries were prepared by immunoSEQ multiplex PCR; TCRdb keeps only in-frame clonotypes and omits some of them. This sample carries 13,000 to 15,000 clones, nearly 80% of them seen once, and the ten largest clones take about a third. The clonotype comes from an adult with an advanced solid tumor such as melanoma, head and neck, liver or kidney cancer. The specimen was CD4+ or CD8+ T cells sorted from blood, collected in a trial of the OX40 agonist ivuxolimab.

The CDR3 spells CASSSGFSYEQYF. DNA of the CDR3: TGTGCCAGCTCCTCGGGGTTCTCCTACGAGCAGTACTTC. The V gene is TRBV7-2, the J gene TRBJ2-7; maybe TRBD2 (5 bases). V dropped 8 bases and J dropped 0 bases, with 11 bases sitting between them. Germline CDR1 is SGHTA and CDR2 is FQGNSA. The CDR3 is 13 residues long. The complete variable domain, with remaining parts taken from reference TRBV7-2 and TRBJ2-7, reads GAGVSQSPSNKVTEKGKDVELRCDPISGHTALYWYRQSLGQGLEFLIYFQGNSAPDKSGLPSDRFSAERTGGSVSTLTIQRTQQEDSAVYLCASSSGFSYEQYFGPGTRLTVT.